A selection of T cell receptor beta chains follows, all from one sample in a study of monozygotic twins with inflammatory bowel disease. TCRdb re-called the 5' RACE reads and gives one entry per CDR3 protein, without DNA. The table for this sample gives 110,000 to 150,000 distinct CDR3 sequences. Source material: blood. Every receptor here comes from a human donor with ulcerative colitis or Crohn's disease, or a healthy co-twin of an affected twin (not recorded which). Both conserved end residues are part of each CDR3.

j_call: TRBJ1-1
v_call: TRBV20-1
cdr3_aa: CSARDPQGADTEAFF

j_call: TRBJ2-1
v_call: TRBV5-1
cdr3_aa: CASSSTGGNSYNEQFF

j_call: TRBJ1-2
v_call: TRBV18
cdr3_aa: CASSPEGRGSDGYTF

j_call: TRBJ2-7
v_call: TRBV7-2
cdr3_aa: CASSLRLAGGYEQYF

j_call: TRBJ1-4
v_call: TRBV25-1
cdr3_aa: CASSEYRGYEKLFF

j_call: TRBJ1-3
v_call: TRBV3-1
cdr3_aa: CASSRKASGNTIYF

j_call: TRBJ2-3
v_call: TRBV7-9
cdr3_aa: CASSGQGATDTQYF

j_call: TRBJ2-2
v_call: TRBV9
cdr3_aa: CASSFQASGSGGELFF

j_call: TRBJ1-1
v_call: TRBV7-3
cdr3_aa: CASSLNSKGNTEAFF

j_call: TRBJ1-2
v_call: TRBV24-1
cdr3_aa: CATSDPSLGARGYTF

j_call: TRBJ1-2
v_call: TRBV10-3
cdr3_aa: CAISETGGYYGYTF

j_call: TRBJ2-7
v_call: TRBV6-5
cdr3_aa: CASSYSTSGVLHF

j_call: TRBJ2-7
v_call: TRBV7-2
cdr3_aa: CASSLTTGSRGEQYF

j_call: TRBJ1-3
v_call: TRBV20-1
cdr3_aa: CSARGDFFPGNTIYF